This T cell receptor (beta chain) was sequenced during a study of blood T cells in healthy people across ages. As for the study in general: Roughly one uniquely barcoded beta molecule per two T cells was captured.

This clonotype occurred many times. Sample-barcoded 5' priming and a J-beta primer mix drove a second PCR of about 7 to 11 cycles. TCRdb reprocessed the 5' RACE reads via MiXCR and lists one record per CDR3 protein. The sample comprises about 1.7 million distinct CDR3 sequences, 28% of which are singletons, and about 8% rests with the top ten. The CDR3 is 15 amino acids. V was pared by 0 bases and J by 7 bases, with 13 bases between. Germline CDR1 is DFQATT and CDR2 is SNEGSKA (reference sequence). This clonotype originated in a woman in her 30s in good health. What was sequenced was blood. V usage is TRBV20-1 and J usage is TRBJ1-6; no clear D gene. The CDR3 nucleotides read TGCAGTGCTAGAGATTACGCCAGCGGGAATTCACCCCTCCACTTT. As protein: CSARDYASGNSPLHF.